These 15 T cell receptor beta chains came from one sample sequenced in a study of cytomegalovirus exposure and HLA in healthy donors (TCRdb year 2017). The library was produced with the immunoSEQ multiplex PCR assay. For the multiplex PCR, a mixture combining 60 forward primers for TCR Vbeta segments and 13 reverse primers for TCR Jbeta segments was used. TCRdb provides this immuneACCESS table in a form limited to in-frame rearrangements. Some clones are lacking; in checked studies, under half of them reflect an unresolved V gene, and why the rest are absent is not known. The sample table contains about 210,000 clones; only one count was recorded for 79% of them. Of the sample, approximately 0.4% falls within the top ten clones. Sequencing was done on a sample of PBMCs. These TCRs come from a male donor in good health and CMV-seropositive.

This clone has more than one count but fewer than ten. V and J are TRBV5-1 and TRBJ1-1, with TRBD1 matching 10 bases. CDR3 length: 15 amino acids. After removal of 3 bases from V and 4 bases from J, the junction contained 6 bases not matched to a gene. In germline, CDR1 is SGHRS, CDR2 YFSETQ. CDR3 amino acids: CASSSSGTGVTEAFF. In DNA, the CDR3 is TGCGCCAGCAGCTCATCCGGGACAGGGGTCACTGAAGCTTTCTTT.

The V call is TRBV14, the J call TRBJ1-1; D is uncertain. The CDR3 spans 13 residues. Germline V gene sequence: CDR1 SGHDN, CDR2 FVKESK. V lost 5 bases to trimming and J lost 1 base, with 8 bases between them. CDR3 coding DNA: TGTGCCAGCAGCGTACACCCGAACACTGAAGCTTTCTTT. Amino acids: CASSVHPNTEAFF. Combining the CDR3 with reference TRBV14 and TRBJ1-1 gives the whole variable domain EAGVTQFPSHSVIEKGQTVTLRCDPISGHDNLYWYRRVMGKEIKFLLHFVKESKQDESGMPNNRFLAERTGGTYSTLKVQPAELEDSGVYFCASSVHPNTEAFFGQGTRLTVV.

In DNA form, the CDR3 reads TGTGCCAGCAGGTGGCGGGGAGGGGAGACCCAGTACTTC. This translates into CASRWRGGETQYF. The chain has TRBV14 and TRBJ2-5; 7 positions agree with TRBD2. Germline assignment: CDR1 SGHDN and CDR2 FVKESK. This CDR3 has 13 amino acids. Trimming removed 6 bases from V and 5 bases from J; junction bases left unmatched: 6.

CDR3 nucleotide sequence: TGTGCTAGTTCCTTCCCCGGAGGGCCGGGCAATGAGCAGTTCTTC. Protein sequence: CASSFPGGPGNEQFF. V and J are TRBV12-5 and TRBJ2-1; the D gene is possibly TRBD2 (6 bases). Germline lookup yields CDR1 LGHNT and CDR2 FRNRAP. This CDR3 has 15 amino acids. Trimming removed 8 bases from V and 6 bases from J, with 20 bases in between. Based on the CDR3 plus reference TRBV12-5 and TRBJ2-1, the full variable domain is DARVTQTPRHKVTEMGQEVTMRCQPILGHNTVFWYRQTMMQGLELLAYFRNRAPLDDSGMPKDRFSAEMPDATLATLKIQPSEPRDSAVYFCASSFPGGPGNEQFFGPGTRLTVL.

This chain joins TRBV10-3 and TRBJ2-1; 9 positions agree with TRBD1. The CDR3 sequence is 13 residues long. The V gene's germline CDR1 is ENHRY and CDR2 SYGVKD. V dropped 11 bases and J dropped 5; count of bases not matched to a gene: 7. Written as DNA, the CDR3 is TGTGCCGCCAGGGACAGGGTGAACAATGAGCAGTTCTTC. This translates into CAARDRVNNEQFF.

The V gene is TRBV5-1, the J gene TRBJ2-5, with 7 bases that match TRBD1. With 6 bases clipped from V and 2 bases from J, the junction kept 7 bases outside the gene matches. This CDR3 contains 14 residues. CDR1 SGHRS and CDR2 YFSETQ come from the germline V gene. CDR3 loop: CASNRGVGQETQYF. As DNA, the CDR3 is TGCGCCAGCAACAGGGGAGTTGGGCAAGAGACCCAGTACTTC. Combining the CDR3 with reference TRBV5-1 and TRBJ2-5 gives the whole variable domain KAGVTQTPRYLIKTRGQQVTLSCSPISGHRSVSWYQQTPGQGLQFLFEYFSETQRNKGNFPGRFSGRQFSNSRSEMNVSTLELGDSALYLCASNRGVGQETQYFGPGTRLLVL.

This clone was observed a single time. The chain joins TRBV9 to TRBJ2-7, with TRBD1 as a possible D gene (7 bases). Trimming took 4 bases from V and 3 from J, leaving 14 bases between them. The germline V gene has CDR1 SGDLS and CDR2 YYNGEE. The CDR3 has 14 amino acids. As DNA, the CDR3 is TGTGCCAGCAGCCCGCGGGACAGCCTCTACGAGCAGTACTTC. As protein: CASSPRDSLYEQYF.

The gene calls are TRBV27 and TRBJ2-1; 9 bases are shared with TRBD2. J gave up 7 bases and V 3 bases, and 4 bases lay outside the gene matches. CDR1 and CDR2 (germline): MNHEY, SMNVEV (reference sequence). The CDR3 is 14 amino acids. CDR3 DNA: TGTGCCAGCAGTTTGCTGCGGGGGGGGAATGAGCAGTTCTTC. This codes for CASSLLRGGNEQFF.

V gene TRBV19 combines with J gene TRBJ2-2; TRBD2 matches 7 bases. The germline V gene has CDR1 LNHDA and CDR2 SQIVND (reference sequence). The trim removed 6 bases at V and 0 bases at J, leaving 4 bases unmatched. The length of the CDR3 is 15 residues. The CDR3 DNA is TGTGCCAGTAGACTGGGGGGGGCGAACACCGGGGAGCTGTTTTTT. It encodes CASRLGGANTGELFF.

In its sample, this clone was seen a few times. The genes are TRBV28 and TRBJ1-5; TRBD1 matches at 11 bases. V was pared by 7 bases and J by 6 bases, with 8 bases of the junction left unmatched. The germline V gene has CDR1 MDHEN and CDR2 SYDVKM. CDR3 length: 15 residues. The DNA for the CDR3 is TGTGCCAGCAAAACCGGGACAGGGGGGGGTCAGCCCCAGCATTTT. It encodes CASKTGTGGGQPQHF.

This clone has only one observation. V gene TRBV20-1 combines with J gene TRBJ1-5; the D is unclear. The CDR3 is made up of 11 amino acids. CDR1 and CDR2 (germline): DFQATT, SNEGSKA (reference sequence). CDR3 in DNA: TGCAGGGAGATTGGCAATCAGCCCCAGCATTTT. It codes for CREIGNQPQHF.

The rearrangement joins TRBV11-1 to TRBJ2-7, with 7 positions matching TRBD2. In germline, CDR1 is SGHAT, CDR2 FQDESV (reference sequence). This CDR3 spans 15 amino acids. Trimming cost V 0 bases and J 2 bases; bases outside gene matches: 4. CDR3 sequence: CASSLAGLETYEQYF. The CDR3 bases are TGTGCCAGCAGCTTAGCCGGACTAGAAACCTACGAGCAGTACTTC.

The V call is TRBV5-1, the J call TRBJ2-7, with D perhaps TRBD2 (5 bases). Germline V gene data show CDR1 as SGHRS and CDR2 as YFSETQ. The CDR3 is made up of 13 amino acids. V shed 3 bases and J shed 2 bases, with 9 bases lying between them. The CDR3 protein is CASSSDSTYEQYF. The CDR3 nucleotides are TGCGCCAGCAGCTCGGACTCAACCTACGAGCAGTACTTC.

This clone turned up a few times. CDR3 nucleotide sequence: TGTGCCAGCAGCGTAGCAGGGTCGTGGACCGGGGAGCTGTTTTTT. This codes for CASSVAGSWTGELFF. The gene calls are TRBV9 and TRBJ2-2; D is possibly TRBD1 (5 bases). The V end was cut by 0 bases, the J end by 5 bases, with 11 bases between. Germline V lookup: CDR1 SGDLS, CDR2 YYNGEE. The CDR3 loop spans 15 amino acids. Looking up the rest from reference TRBV9 and TRBJ2-2 gives the full variable domain: DSGVTQTPKHLITATGQRVTLRCSPRSGDLSVYWYQQSLDQGLQFLIQYYNGEERAKGNILERFSAQQFPDLHSELNLSSLELGDSALYFCASSVAGSWTGELFFGEGSRLTVL.

The J gene is TRBJ2-7, the V gene TRBV29-1; perhaps TRBD2 as D (6 bases). V dropped 4 bases and J dropped 3 bases, with 7 bases sitting between them. This CDR3 is 11 amino acids long. Germline CDR1 is SQVTM and CDR2 is ANQGSEA. CDR3 amino acids: CSVGGGYEQYF. The CDR3, as DNA: TGCAGCGTTGGGGGAGGCTACGAGCAGTACTTC.